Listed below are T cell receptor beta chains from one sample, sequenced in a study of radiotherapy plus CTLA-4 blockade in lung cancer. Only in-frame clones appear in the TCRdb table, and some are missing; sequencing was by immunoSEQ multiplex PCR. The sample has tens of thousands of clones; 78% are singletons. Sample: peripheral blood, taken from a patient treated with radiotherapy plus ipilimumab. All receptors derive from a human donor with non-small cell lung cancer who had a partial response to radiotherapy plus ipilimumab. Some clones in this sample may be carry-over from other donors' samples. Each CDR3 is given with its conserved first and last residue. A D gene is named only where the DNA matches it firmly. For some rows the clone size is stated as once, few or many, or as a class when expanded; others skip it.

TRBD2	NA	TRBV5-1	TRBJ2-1	TGCGCCAGCAGCCGAACTAGCGGGGCATACAATGAGCAGTTCTTC	CASSRTSGAYNEQFF
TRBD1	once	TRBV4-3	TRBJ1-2	TGCGCCAGCAGCCCAGACAGGGGGCCCTTCTATGGCTACACCTTC	CASSPDRGPFYGYTF
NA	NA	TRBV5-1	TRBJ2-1	TGCGCCAGCAGCTTGGATACTAGTCCGAATGAGCAGTTCTTC	CASSLDTSPNEQFF
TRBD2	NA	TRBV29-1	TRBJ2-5	TGCAGCGTAGGACTAGCGGCTCACCAAGAGACCCAGTACTTC	CSVGLAAHQETQYF
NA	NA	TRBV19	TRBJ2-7	TGTGCCAGTAGTCCTCGAGGATCCTCCTACGAGCAGTACTTC	CASSPRGSSYEQYF
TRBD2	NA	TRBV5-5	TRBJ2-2	TGTGCCAGCAGCCAGACTAGCGGGAGAGAGACCGGGGAGCTGTTTTTT	CASSQTSGRETGELFF
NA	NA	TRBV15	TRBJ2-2	TGTGCCACCAGCAGAAACAGGGGGGAGCTGTTTTTT	CATSRNRGELFF
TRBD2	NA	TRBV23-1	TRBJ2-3	TGCGCCAGCAGTCCCCGGGGGGAGACAGATACGCAGTATTTT	CASSPRGETDTQYF
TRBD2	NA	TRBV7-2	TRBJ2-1	TGTGCCAGCAGCCTCTATACTCTCAGCGGGGCCTACAATGAGCAGTTCTTC	CASSLYTLSGAYNEQFF
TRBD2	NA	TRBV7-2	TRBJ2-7	TGTGCCAGCAGCCCGCGCGGGAGTTACCTCCCAGGTTACGAGCAGTACTTC	CASSPRGSYLPGYEQYF
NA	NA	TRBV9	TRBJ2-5	TGTGCCAGCAGCGTGAACGGAGTAAGAGGAGAGACCCAGTACTTC	CASSVNGVRGETQYF
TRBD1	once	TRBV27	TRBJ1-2	TGTGCCAGCAGTGTAAGGGACAGGGACTACGGCTACACCTTC	CASSVRDRDYGYTF
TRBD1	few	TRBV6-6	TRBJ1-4	TGTGCCAGCAGCGGGACAGAAGGGGAAAAACTGTTTTTT	CASSGTEGEKLFF
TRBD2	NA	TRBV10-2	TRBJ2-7	TGCGCCAGCGCTTTAGCGGGAGGGCCTGGTGAGCAGTACTTC	CASALAGGPGEQYF
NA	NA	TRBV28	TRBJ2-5	TGTGCCAGCAGAGTAGAAGAGACCCAGTACTTC	CASRVEETQYF
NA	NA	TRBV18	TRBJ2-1	TGTGCCAGCTCCCCCACAGGATCTGAGCAGTTCTTC	CASSPTGSEQFF
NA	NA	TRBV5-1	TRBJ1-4	TGCGCCAGCAGCTTGGCGCGGCAGGGCCAGGGTAATGAAAAACTGTTTTTT	CASSLARQGQGNEKLFF
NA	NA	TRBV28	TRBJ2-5	TGTGCCAGCAGTTTAAGGGCGGGCAGGGGTTTAGTCGAGACCCAGTACTTC	CASSLRAGRGLVETQYF
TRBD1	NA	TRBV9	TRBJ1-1	TGTGCCAGCAGCGCCGGGACAGGGATTTTCCGGAACACTGAAGCTTTCTTT	CASSAGTGIFRNTEAFF
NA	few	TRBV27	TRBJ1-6	TGTGCCAGCAGTTTATCGACGGCGGGATATAATTCACCCCTCCACTTT	CASSLSTAGYNSPLHF
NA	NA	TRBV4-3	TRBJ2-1	TGCGCCAGCAGCCAACGACCGGCGGGTTCCTACAATGAGCAGTTCTTC	CASSQRPAGSYNEQFF
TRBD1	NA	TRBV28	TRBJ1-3	TGTGCCAGCAGTTCACCCGGGACAGCCTCTGGAAACACCATATATTTT	CASSSPGTASGNTIYF
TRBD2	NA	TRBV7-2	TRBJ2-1	TGTGCCAGCAAAACTAGCGGGGCTGGAGAGCAGTTCTTC	CASKTSGAGEQFF
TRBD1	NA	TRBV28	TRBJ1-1	TGTGCCAGCAACCTGGACAGGGCGGTAGGCGTTGAAGCTTTCTTT	CASNLDRAVGVEAFF
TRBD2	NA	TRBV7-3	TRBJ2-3	TGTGCCAGCAGCTTTGCTAGCGGGAGGGCCGATACGCAGTATTTT	CASSFASGRADTQYF
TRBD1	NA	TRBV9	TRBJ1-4	TGTGCCAGCAGCCCAAGGGACAGCCTCAATGAAAAACTGTTTTTT	CASSPRDSLNEKLFF
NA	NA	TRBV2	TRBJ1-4	TGTGCCAGCAGTACGACACCAACTAATGAAAAACTGTTTTTT	CASSTTPTNEKLFF
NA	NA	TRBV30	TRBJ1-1	TGTGCCTGGAGTAGGCGGGGAGAAGCTTTCTTT	CAWSRRGEAFF
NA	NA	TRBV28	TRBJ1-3	TGTGCCAGCAGTTTAGGGCCAAACACCATATATTTT	CASSLGPNTIYF
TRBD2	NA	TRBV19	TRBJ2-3	TGTGCCAGTAGTATTGGCGGGAGCCCGGGGGATACGCAGTATTTT	CASSIGGSPGDTQYF
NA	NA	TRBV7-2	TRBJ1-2	TGTGCCAGCAGCTTAGACCCAGCTAACTATGGCTACACCTTC	CASSLDPANYGYTF
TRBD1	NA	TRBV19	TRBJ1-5	TGTGCCAGTAGTATAGACGGGACAGGGGTTAATCAGCCCCAGCATTTT	CASSIDGTGVNQPQHF
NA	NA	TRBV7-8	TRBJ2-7	TGTGCCAGCAGCTTGATGAGAGATACCTACGAGCAGTACTTC	CASSLMRDTYEQYF
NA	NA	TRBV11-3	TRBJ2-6	TGTGCCAGCAGCTCCCGGGCAGGGTTGCGCTCTGGGGCCAACGTCCTGACTTTC	CASSSRAGLRSGANVLTF
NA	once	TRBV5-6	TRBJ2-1	TGTGCCAGCAGCTTACAAGGGGGCAATGAGCAGTTCTTC	CASSLQGGNEQFF
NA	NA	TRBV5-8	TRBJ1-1	TGTGCCAGCAGCTTGGGCGGGGGGACGGGCACTGAAGCTTTCTTT	CASSLGGGTGTEAFF